The present entry profiles one T cell receptor beta chain with its context. Study processing details: How many nucleated cells were present was estimated from reference gene primer amplification. Profiled with immunoSEQ multiplex PCR; TCRdb holds only in-frame clones, not every one. The DNA was the basis for D and trimming; V, J and clone size are from that table. The sample lists about 250,000 clones; 85% to 90% were seen once. The length of the CDR3 is 13 residues. V was trimmed by 3 bases and J by 8 bases, leaving 13 bases between them. Germline loops: CDR1 MGHDK, CDR2 SYGVNS. The sample belongs to a study of blood T cell repertoires in COVID-19.

The TCR comes from a man older than 75 with acute or convalescent COVID-19. This chain uses TRBV25-1 with TRBJ1-2; D call uncertain. What was sequenced was peripheral blood. The CDR3 DNA sequence: TGTGCCAGCAGTGACGGGGAGGCTGGGGGCTACACCTTC. It encodes CASSDGEAGGYTF.